The 28 T cell receptor beta chains in this list originate from one sample, sequenced in a study of cytomegalovirus exposure and HLA in healthy donors (dated by TCRdb to about 2017). Library method: the immunoSEQ multiplex PCR assay. For the multiplex PCR, a mixture combining 60 forward primers for TCR Vbeta segments and 13 reverse primers for TCR Jbeta segments was used. TCRdb holds this immuneACCESS table with in-frame rearrangements only. Some clones are missing; in checked studies, unresolved V genes explain under half, and the rest has no known cause. Counted in this sample were about 160,000 clones; about 80% of them appeared once. Of the sample, roughly 1.2% falls within the top ten clones. Sequencing input: PBMCs. Source of these receptors: a woman between 45 and 65 years old in good health and CMV-seronegative.

Of note for this clone: Other DNA sequences in this sample translate to the same CDR3. CDR3 coding DNA: TGTGCCACCAGCAGGGAACAGGGAAATCAGCCCCAGCATTTT. Protein: CATSREQGNQPQHF. The chain joins TRBV15 to TRBJ1-5; tentatively, D is TRBD1 (6 bases). The CDR3 length is 14 residues. Germline V lookup: CDR1 LNHNV, CDR2 YYDKDF (reference sequence). V was cut by 3 bases and J by 4 bases, with 10 bases left in between.

The genes are TRBV5-4 and TRBJ2-7; 7 bases line up with TRBD1. J lost 5 bases, V lost 4 bases, and 9 bases had no gene match. The CDR3 is 14 residues long. Germline V gives CDR1 SGHNT, CDR2 YYREEE (reference sequence). CDR3 nucleotides: TGTGCCAGCAGCGCCCACACGGGGACAGACGAGCAGTACTTC. Its protein product is CASSAHTGTDEQYF.

The rearrangement links TRBV7-9 to TRBJ1-1; D is unclear. This CDR3 spans 12 amino acids. Germline V CDR1 and CDR2: SEHNR, FQNEAQ (reference sequence). V was trimmed by 4 bases and J by 4 bases, leaving 7 bases between them. CDR3 DNA sequence: TGTGCCAGCAGCTCATCATCCACTGAAGCTTTCTTT. Protein sequence: CASSSSSTEAFF.

The gene calls are TRBV28 and TRBJ1-1, with D uncertain. The germline V gene encodes CDR1 MDHEN and CDR2 SYDVKM. Trimming removed 7 bases from V and 5 bases from J, with 17 bases in between. CDR3 length equals 14 residues. The CDR3, as DNA: TGTGCCAGCAATCGTAGGTCAGGTCGGACTGAAGCTTTCTTT. It encodes CASNRRSGRTEAFF.

The genes are TRBV21-1 and TRBJ2-1; the table assigns TRBD2, which was not confirmed against the DNA. TRBV21-1 is a known pseudogene. The CDR3 contains 17 residues. This CDR3 reads CASSKESASGCYNEQFF. The DNA for the CDR3 is TGTGCCAGCAGCAAAGAATCGGCTAGCGGTTGTTACAATGAGCAGTTCTTC.

The gene calls are TRBV4-2 and TRBJ2-2; D is ambiguous. The V end lost 0 bases, the J end lost 1 base, and 3 bases lay between the germline ends. Germline V gene sequence: CDR1 LGHNA, CDR2 YNFKEQ. The CDR3 has 14 residues. The CDR3 nucleotides are TGTGCCAGCAGCCAAGATCGGAACACCGGGGAGCTGTTTTTT. Its protein product is CASSQDRNTGELFF.

CDR3 DNA: TGCGCCAGCGGGGGTGGCCGAGGGACTAGCGGAAAATACGAGCAGTACTTC. This translates into CASGGGRGTSGKYEQYF. The chain uses TRBV5-1 and TRBJ2-5, with 11 bases fitting TRBD2. The J call may be wrong; the DNA end is better matched by TRBJ2-7. This CDR3 spans 17 amino acids. Germline loops: CDR1 SGHRS, CDR2 YFSETQ.

J is TRBJ1-2 and V is TRBV4-3; no definite D call. The CDR3 runs 13 residues. CDR1 LGHNA and CDR2 YSLEER come from the germline V gene. V was cut by 0 bases and J by 7 bases, with 9 bases left in between. The CDR3 DNA reads TGCGCCAGCAGCCAAGATGTAACAGCTGGCTACACCTTC. Translating gives CASSQDVTAGYTF.

This clone was seen once. V and J are TRBV9 and TRBJ1-2; 7 positions agree with TRBD1. V lost 3 bases to trimming and J lost 2 bases; unmatched junction nucleotides: 7. CDR1 and CDR2 from the germline V gene are SGDLS and YYNGEE. The CDR3 is 15 residues long. CDR3 nucleotides: TGTGCCAGCAGCGACAGGGGAAGAGGGAACTATGGCTACACCTTC. This encodes CASSDRGRGNYGYTF.

V gene TRBV5-1 combines with J gene TRBJ1-1; no clear D gene. Per germline, CDR1 SGHRS and CDR2 YFSETQ. The length of the CDR3 is 13 residues. V was pared by 9 bases and J by 5 bases, with 17 bases between. CDR3 DNA sequence: TGCGCCACCCGGAGGGTGGGGAGGACTGAAGCTTTCTTT. Translating it yields CATRRVGRTEAFF.

The chain carries TRBV9 and TRBJ1-4; TRBD1 agrees at 7 bases. Germline CDR1 is SGDLS and CDR2 is YYNGEE. V dropped 3 bases and J dropped 5; count of bases not matched to a gene: 7. CDR3 length: 15 residues. The CDR3, as DNA: TGTGCCAGCAGCGGGCCGGGACAGTCGAATGAAAAACTGTTTTTT. The encoded protein is CASSGPGQSNEKLFF.

The chain combines TRBV6-5 with TRBJ2-1, with 10 nucleotides matching TRBD2. Per germline, CDR1 MNHEY and CDR2 SVGAGI. With V trimmed by 6 bases and J by 6 bases, 5 bases remained unmatched. The CDR3 extends over 14 amino acids. CDR3 bases: TGTGCCAGCAGACCCGGGACTAGCGTCAATGAGCAGTTCTTC. Amino acid sequence: CASRPGTSVNEQFF.

This clone came up once. The rearrangement joins TRBV19 to TRBJ1-2; 8 nucleotides match TRBD1. The CDR3 totals 15 residues. The germline V gene has CDR1 LNHDA and CDR2 SQIVND (reference sequence). The trim removed 1 base at V and 9 bases at J, leaving 10 bases unmatched. This CDR3 reads CASSIGYRTGNSYTF. CDR3 bases: TGTGCCAGTAGTATAGGCTATCGGACAGGGAATAGCTACACCTTC.

This clone occurred a few times. The rearrangement uses TRBV15 and TRBJ2-7; 8 bases are a match to TRBD2. The V and J ends lost 4 bases and 0 bases, in that order; junction bases with no gene match: 8. This CDR3 has 16 residues. Germline CDR1 and CDR2: LNHNV and YYDKDF (reference sequence). This CDR3 reads CATSTITSGSSYEQYF. CDR3 bases: TGTGCCACCAGCACCATTACTAGCGGAAGCTCCTACGAGCAGTACTTC.

V gene TRBV2 combines with J gene TRBJ1-1; no reliable D call. V lost 0 bases and J lost 5, with 22 bases in between. The CDR3 spans 18 residues. Germline CDR1 SNHLY, CDR2 FYNNEI. The CDR3 loop is CASSEAGLGRGIGTEAFF. The DNA of the CDR3 is TGTGCCAGCAGTGAAGCGGGCCTTGGGCGGGGAATTGGGACTGAAGCTTTCTTT.

The chain uses TRBV25-1 and TRBJ2-2, with TRBD2 as a possible D gene (5 bases). V gave up 2 bases and J gave up 5 bases, with 9 bases separating them. Per the germline V gene, CDR1 is MGHDK and CDR2 is SYGVNS. The CDR3 is made up of 14 amino acids. The CDR3 nucleotides are TGTGCCAGCAGTGAACGAGCGGTTACCGGGGAGCTGTTTTTT. Its protein is CASSERAVTGELFF. Together with reference TRBV25-1 and TRBJ2-2, the CDR3 gives the full variable domain: EADIYQTPRYLVIGTGKKITLECSQTMGHDKMYWYQQDPGMELHLIHYSYGVNSTEKGDLSSESTVSRIRTEHFPLTLESARPSHTSQYLCASSERAVTGELFFGEGSRLTVL.

This chain uses TRBV19 with TRBJ2-7; D is possibly TRBD1 (6 bases). The CDR3 spans 16 residues. Trimming pared 3 bases from V and 3 bases from J, leaving 18 bases between. Germline CDR1 LNHDA, CDR2 SQIVND (reference sequence). The CDR3 DNA sequence: TGTGCCAGTAGTATCCGGCCAGGGGATAATCGCTACGAGCAGTACTTC. Translation: CASSIRPGDNRYEQYF.

The chain links TRBV9 to TRBJ1-1, with D maybe TRBD1 (5 bases). V was shortened by 3 bases and J by 0 bases, with 15 bases between the two germline ends. The length of the CDR3 is 16 residues. The V gene's germline CDR1 is SGDLS and CDR2 YYNGEE. The CDR3 DNA is TGTGCCAGCAGCGGGGGCAGTCCAGCGATGAACACTGAAGCTTTCTTT. Its protein product is CASSGGSPAMNTEAFF.

The V gene is TRBV9, the J gene TRBJ1-2, with 9 bases lining up with TRBD1. V lost 0 bases to trimming and J lost 2 bases; unmatched junction nucleotides: 8. Germline V gives CDR1 SGDLS, CDR2 YYNGEE. CDR3 length: 17 residues. The CDR3, as DNA: TGTGCCAGCAGCGTAGCTATTGGGACAGGGTTAAACTATGGCTACACCTTC. Translated, it gives CASSVAIGTGLNYGYTF.

This clone occurred once. CDR3 loop: CASSLIKRAEAFF. DNA of the CDR3: TGTGCCAGCAGTTTAATTAAGAGGGCTGAAGCTTTCTTT. The chain carries TRBV28 and TRBJ1-1, with no clear D. V was trimmed by 2 bases and J by 6 bases, leaving 10 bases between them. The CDR3 sequence is 13 residues long. Germline CDR1 reads MDHEN; CDR2 reads SYDVKM.

V usage is TRBV28 and J usage is TRBJ2-7; TRBD1 matches 7 bases. CDR3 length equals 15 residues. Germline V gene data show CDR1 as MDHEN and CDR2 as SYDVKM. The ends lost 7 bases at V and 5 bases at J; junction bases unmatched: 14. CDR3 nucleotide sequence: TGTGCCAGCAATTTCCTGGACAGGAGCAGGGACGAGCAGTACTTC. Its translation is CASNFLDRSRDEQYF.

The genes are TRBV5-1 and TRBJ2-1; 10 nucleotides agree with TRBD2. CDR1 SGHRS and CDR2 YFSETQ come from the germline V gene. CDR3 size: 16 residues. Trimming cost V 3 bases and J 1 base; bases outside gene matches: 4. Here the CDR3 reads CASSSSGSLSYNEQFF. The CDR3 DNA follows: TGCGCCAGCAGCTCTAGCGGGAGCCTTTCCTACAATGAGCAGTTCTTC.

DNA for the CDR3: TGTGCCAGCAGCTTTATGGGAGACAAAACTCCCAATACGCAGTATTTT. It yields the protein CASSFMGDKTPNTQYF. The V gene is TRBV5-6, the J gene TRBJ2-3; TRBD2 is a possible D gene (5 bases). The germline V gene has CDR1 SGHDT and CDR2 YYEEEE. Trimming cost V 2 bases and J 7 bases, with 20 bases left between them. The CDR3 is 16 residues long. Drawing the rest from reference TRBV5-6 and TRBJ2-3, the complete variable domain is DAGVTQSPTHLIKTRGQQVTLRCSPKSGHDTVSWYQQALGQGPQFIFQYYEEEERQRGNFPDRFSGHQFPNYSSELNVNALLLGDSALYLCASSFMGDKTPNTQYFGPGTRLTVL.

The chain recombines TRBV7-2 with TRBJ2-5; 11 bases are a match to TRBD2. CDR3 length: 16 residues. Germline CDR1 SGHTA, CDR2 FQGNSA. Trimming cost V 3 bases and J 5 bases; bases outside gene matches: 8. CDR3: CASSFPSGGIVETQYF. CDR3 in DNA: TGTGCCAGCAGCTTTCCTAGCGGGGGGATCGTCGAGACCCAGTACTTC.

This sequence joins TRBV29-1 and TRBJ2-7; 7 nucleotides match TRBD2. The germline gives CDR1 SQVTM, CDR2 ANQGSEA. Trimming removed 4 bases from V and 0 bases from J; junction bases left unmatched: 3. CDR3 length: 13 amino acids. Written as DNA, the CDR3 is TGCAGCGTTGCGGGGGGTCCCTCCTACGAGCAGTACTTC. Encoded protein: CSVAGGPSYEQYF.

This clone appeared once. CDR3 loop: CASSPTPQGTGELFF. The DNA of the CDR3 is TGTGCCAGCTCGCCGACCCCACAGGGGACCGGGGAGCTGTTTTTT. The V and J genes are TRBV18 and TRBJ2-2; 7 bases map to TRBD1. The CDR3 runs 15 residues. Germline V gene data show CDR1 as KGHSH and CDR2 as LQKENI. Trimming took 6 bases from V and 5 from J; bases not matched to a gene: 9.

This chain links TRBV5-1 with TRBJ1-5; D may be TRBD1 (6 bases). Trimming stripped 0 bases from V and 7 bases from J, with 8 bases between. There are 13 residues in the CDR3. Germline lookup yields CDR1 SGHRS and CDR2 YFSETQ. The CDR3 nucleotides read TGCGCCAGCAGCTTGGGGACAGAACAGCCCCAGCATTTT. This encodes CASSLGTEQPQHF.

This clone was found a few times. This rearrangement joins TRBV7-2 to TRBJ1-5, with D possibly TRBD1 on 5 matching bases. The V and J ends lost 3 bases and 4 bases respectively, with 13 bases between them. The CDR3 length is 15 residues. The germline V gene has CDR1 SGHTA and CDR2 FQGNSA. The chain's CDR3 is CASSFQQALNQPQHF. The CDR3 nucleotides read TGTGCCAGCAGCTTCCAACAGGCCCTAAATCAGCCCCAGCATTTT. Using reference TRBV7-2 and TRBJ1-5 for the parts outside the CDR3, the full variable domain is GAGVSQSPSNKVTEKGKDVELRCDPISGHTALYWYRQSLGQGLEFLIYFQGNSAPDKSGLPSDRFSAERTGGSVSTLTIQRTQQEDSAVYLCASSFQQALNQPQHFGDGTRLSIL.